This TCR beta chain came from a study of technical replicates of blood from a handful of donors. Profiled with immunoSEQ multiplex PCR; TCRdb holds only in-frame clones, not every one. The data contain around 70,000 clones, roughly 93% of them singletons. The CDR3 spans 12 residues. Trimming shortened V by 7 bases and J by 4 bases, and 7 bases separated the two germline ends. Germline loops: CDR1 ENHRY, CDR2 SYGVKD. The chain has TRBV10-3 and TRBJ2-2; D possibly corresponds to TRBD1 (5 bases). The receptor was isolated from a human donor in good health. Sequenced material: T cells isolated from PBMCs. As DNA, the CDR3 is TGTGCCATCAAAAGGGGCACCGGGGAGCTGTTTTTT. Encoded protein: CAIKRGTGELFF.